A selection of T cell receptor beta chains follows, all from one sample in a study of beta chain features in type 1 diabetes. Assay used: immunoSEQ multiplex PCR; TCRdb lists only in-frame clones, some missing. The table has a few hundred thousand clones, roughly 21% seen once. Material for sequencing was naive CD4+ T cells from blood. The source is a woman between 18 and 29 years old in good health. The CDR3 runs from the conserved cysteine through the conserved F or W. A D gene is named only where the DNA matches it firmly. Rows give clone size only sometimes, using once, few, many, or a class for an expanded clone.

D gene	V gene	J gene	clone size	CDR3 DNA	CDR3 protein
.	TRBV25-1	TRBJ1-6	few	TGTGCCAGCAGACCGGGATATAATTCACCCCTCCACTTT	CASRPGYNSPLHF
.	TRBV11-2	TRBJ1-1	.	TGTGCCAGCACCCTACAGGGTGCGAACACTGAAGCTTTCTTT	CASTLQGANTEAFF
.	TRBV5-1	TRBJ2-1	few	TGCGCCAGCAGCTTGGGGCAGGGGATAGGTCATGAGCAGTTCTTC	CASSLGQGIGHEQFF
.	TRBV7-9	TRBJ2-7	.	TGTGCCAGCTCCCTTACGGGGGGCTCGAACGAGCAGTACTTC	CASSLTGGSNEQYF
TRBD1	TRBV5-1	TRBJ1-1	.	TGCGCCAGCAGCTTGGAAACAGGGGCCACTGAAGCTTTCTTT	CASSLETGATEAFF
.	TRBV5-1	TRBJ2-1	.	TGCGCCAGCAGCTTGGGAGGAGCATCCTACAATGAGCAGTTCTTC	CASSLGGASYNEQFF
.	TRBV11-1	TRBJ2-2	.	TGTGCCAGCAGCTTGGAGCAGAGCTGGAACACCGGGGAGCTGTTTTTT	CASSLEQSWNTGELFF
.	TRBV30	TRBJ2-5	few	TGTGCCTGGGCCAGCCGCGGGACCCAGTACTTC	CAWASRGTQYF
.	TRBV5-1	TRBJ1-1	.	TGCGCCAGCAGCTTGAGTACAGCCCCGGACACTGAAGCTTTCTTT	CASSLSTAPDTEAFF
TRBD1	TRBV6-5	TRBJ2-7	few	TGTGCCAGCAGTTACTCGATTGGACAGGGATACGAGCAGTACTTC	CASSYSIGQGYEQYF
.	TRBV25-1	TRBJ2-3	.	TGTGCCAGCAGTGATGACGGGAGTGCAGATACGCAGTATTTT	CASSDDGSADTQYF
.	TRBV2	TRBJ1-5	.	TGTGCCAGCAGTGAAGCAGAACTCCTCAATCAGCCCCAGCATTTT	CASSEAELLNQPQHF
TRBD1	TRBV5-5	TRBJ2-1	.	TGTGCCAGCAGCTTTGGGACAGGGGCCAATGAGCAGTTCTTC	CASSFGTGANEQFF
.	TRBV27	TRBJ1-2	.	TGTGCCAGCAGTGCCGGACAGATCAACTATGGCTACACCTTC	CASSAGQINYGYTF
TRBD1	TRBV18	TRBJ1-5	.	TGTGCCAGCTCACCCGGGACAGGGACAAATCAGCCCCAGCATTTT	CASSPGTGTNQPQHF
TRBD1	TRBV5-1	TRBJ1-1	few	TGCGCCAGCAGCTTGGGGGACAGGGGGACTGAAGCTTTCTTT	CASSLGDRGTEAFF
.	TRBV4-2	TRBJ2-3	.	TGTGCCAGCAGCCAAGATCAGCGGGGCACAGATACGCAGTATTTT	CASSQDQRGTDTQYF
.	TRBV14	TRBJ2-3	.	TGTGCCAGCAGCCAAGCAGTAGGGGGTACGCAGTATTTT	CASSQAVGGTQYF
TRBD2	TRBV6-5	TRBJ2-7	.	TGTGCCAGCAGTTACTCGCCTAGCGGGACCTACGAGCAGTACTTC	CASSYSPSGTYEQYF
.	TRBV9	TRBJ2-1	few	TGTGCCAGCAGCGTAGAGGAGGCAGGGGCCTTCTACAATGAGCAGTTCTTC	CASSVEEAGAFYNEQFF
TRBD2	TRBV4-2	TRBJ2-2	.	TGTGCCAGCAGCCTCCAACCGGGGGGTCAAAACACCGGGGAGCTGTTTTTT	CASSLQPGGQNTGELFF
.	TRBV30	TRBJ1-2	few	TGTGCCTGGAATCTGTACCGGACAAGTGGCTACACCTTC	CAWNLYRTSGYTF
TRBD1	TRBV27	TRBJ1-2	.	TGTGCCAGCAGTTTTGCAGGGGGGAGAGGTAACTATGGCTACACCTTC	CASSFAGGRGNYGYTF
TRBD1	TRBV11-3	TRBJ2-5	few	TGTGCCAGCAGCTCCTGGACAGGGGGCCAAGAGACCCAGTACTTC	CASSSWTGGQETQYF
.	TRBV19	TRBJ2-7	few	TGTGCCAGTAGGAAGATGGGTTACAGCTACGAGCAGTACTTC	CASRKMGYSYEQYF
.	TRBV6-5	TRBJ1-6	.	TGTGCCAGCAGTTACGGTGTGCGGGCACCCCTCCACTTT	CASSYGVRAPLHF
TRBD1	TRBV5-1	TRBJ1-2	.	TGCGCCAGCAGCGCCCCCGACAGGGGGAATGGCTACACCTTC	CASSAPDRGNGYTF
.	TRBV11-2	TRBJ2-3	.	TGTGCCAGCAGCTTAAGGCGGACTACCAACACAGATACGCAGTATTTT	CASSLRRTTNTDTQYF
TRBD1	TRBV30	TRBJ1-2	few	TGTGCCTGGAGTGTACCAGCAGGGGGCTATGGCTACACCTTC	CAWSVPAGGYGYTF
.	TRBV10-3	TRBJ1-3	few	TGTGCCATCAGTGAGTCGGAGAACACCATATATTTT	CAISESENTIYF
TRBD1	TRBV11-1	TRBJ2-7	.	TGTGCCAGCAGCCCCGGACAGGGAGCCTACGAGCAGTACTTC	CASSPGQGAYEQYF
.	TRBV30	TRBJ1-1	.	TGTGCCTGGAGTGTCATATACGGGATTAGGAACACTGAAGCTTTCTTT	CAWSVIYGIRNTEAFF
TRBD2	TRBV15	TRBJ2-7	.	TGTGCCACCCGCGAGACGGGAGGGTACGAGCAGTACTTC	CATRETGGYEQYF
TRBD1	TRBV9	TRBJ1-5	.	TGTGCCAGCAGCGTAGGTGGGACAGGGAATCAGCCCCAGCATTTT	CASSVGGTGNQPQHF
.	TRBV18	TRBJ2-3	.	TGTGCCAGCTCACTTGGGGCCACAGATACGCAGTATTTT	CASSLGATDTQYF
TRBD2	TRBV25-1	TRBJ2-5	few	TGTGCCAGCAGTGAGACTAGCGGGGGACAAGAGACCCAGTACTTC	CASSETSGGQETQYF
TRBD1	TRBV2	TRBJ1-5	.	TGTGCCAGCAGTGCAGACAGGGGATATCAGCCCCAGCATTTT	CASSADRGYQPQHF
.	TRBV18	TRBJ1-1	few	TGTGCCAGCTCACCTATTACAGGGTTGGGCACTGAAGCTTTCTTT	CASSPITGLGTEAFF
.	TRBV27	TRBJ2-7	.	TGTGCCAGCAGGCAACTGGGGGGTTACTACGAGCAGTACTTC	CASRQLGGYYEQYF
.	TRBV9	TRBJ2-2	few	TGTGCCAGCAGCGCGAGGGGGACCGGGGAGCTGTTTTTT	CASSARGTGELFF
TRBD1	TRBV6-6	TRBJ1-5	.	TGTGCCAGCAGCTACACAGGGGGCAATCAGCCCCAGCATTTT	CASSYTGGNQPQHF
TRBD1	TRBV28	TRBJ1-2	.	TGTGCCAGCAGTTCAAAACAGGGGGCGAGGGTTTATGGCTACACCTTC	CASSSKQGARVYGYTF
.	TRBV27	TRBJ2-3	few	TGTGCCAGCAGTCTCAGGGGCACAGATACGCAGTATTTT	CASSLRGTDTQYF
TRBD1	TRBV19	TRBJ2-1	few	TGTGCCAGTAGCCCGGACAGGGCCTCGGGTAGGAATGAGCAGTTCTTC	CASSPDRASGRNEQFF
TRBD1	TRBV30	TRBJ1-1	.	TGTGCCTGGGACAGGGGGCTGAGGACTGAAGCTTTCTTT	CAWDRGLRTEAFF
TRBD2	TRBV7-2	TRBJ2-5	.	TGTGCCAGCAGCTTAGGCGGCCGGGGGGGCCGGGAGACCCAGTACTTC	CASSLGGRGGRETQYF
.	TRBV5-1	TRBJ2-7	few	TGCGCCAGCACTACGACGAGTAGCAGCTCCTACGAGCAGTACTTC	CASTTTSSSSYEQYF